This section outlines one T cell receptor (beta chain) sequence together with its context. What it binds is unknown. The data are from a study of regulatory T cells in long-lasting Graves disease. Whole-study results and caveats: Only peripheral blood was studied, not thyroid tissue.

Time point reported: newly diagnosed GD, antithyroid drugs for less than 3 months. With RNA extracted from PBMCs as input, the TCR library was made. Researchers made TCR beta libraries by using iRepertoire HTBI primers and running Arm-PCR on CDR3 regions. TCRdb re-called the multiplex PCR reads through MiXCR, storing one row per CDR3 protein. The data show 400,000 to 500,000 distinct CDR3 sequences, over 15% seen once. This sample was also put to use in a study of T cells in Graves' hyperthyroidism and ophthalmopathy. As that report states: Hyperthyroidism was newly diagnosed in patients aged 18 to 65 (duration under 2 months).

This clonotype was obtained from a woman between 18 and 29 years old with Graves disease. The sample was peripheral blood mononuclear cells (PBMCs), taken at new diagnosis, from a patient treated with antithyroid drugs.

CDR3 sequence reads: CASSVTTSQETQYF. CDR3 nucleotide sequence: TGTGCCAGCAGCGTTACTACCTCCCAAGAGACCCAGTACTTC. The V gene is TRBV9, the J gene TRBJ2-5; D not certain. CDR1 is SGDLS and CDR2 is YYNGEE in the germline V gene. The V gene lost 2 bases and the J gene lost 1 base, with 9 bases spanning the gap. The CDR3 contains 14 residues.